A selection of T cell receptor beta chains follows, all from one sample in a study of T cells after yellow fever vaccination. TCRdb redid the calling of the 5' RACE reads with MiXCR, one entry per CDR3 protein. Of just under 30,000 distinct CDR3 sequences in the sample, 5% were seen once. Source: CD8+ T cells sorted from PBMCs, taken 10 days after the yellow fever booster vaccination. These receptors were collected from a man aged 25-45 years who received the YFV17D yellow fever vaccine. Both conserved end residues are part of each CDR3. The order of the fields is D gene, V gene, clone size, J gene, CDR3 protein, CDR3 DNA. The D gene is left open where the match is weak. Some rows mark clone size as missing; the rest say once, few, many or name a class of expanded clone.

>TRBD2|TRBV11-2|many|TRBJ2-1
CASSSSGSSYNEQFF
TGTGCCAGCAGTTCTAGCGGAAGCTCCTACAATGAGCAGTTCTTC
>TRBD2|TRBV28|-|TRBJ2-7
CASSSFVERGTEQYF
TGTGCCAGCAGTTCCTTCGTCGAGCGGGGAACCGAGCAGTACTTC
>-|TRBV2|many|TRBJ2-7
CASIRVNNSYEQYF
TGTGCCAGCATTAGGGTCAATAACTCCTACGAGCAGTACTTC
>TRBD2|TRBV29-1|many|TRBJ2-3
CSVVGLAGTDTQYF
TGCAGCGTTGTGGGACTAGCGGGTACAGATACGCAGTATTTT
>TRBD2|TRBV20-1|many|TRBJ2-7
CSASRSGLAAYEQYF
TGCAGTGCGAGTCGTTCAGGACTAGCGGCATACGAGCAGTACTTC
>-|TRBV29-1|many|TRBJ2-1
CSVRAGPNEQFF
TGCAGCGTTCGAGCCGGACCCAATGAGCAGTTCTTC
>-|TRBV4-3|many|TRBJ1-3
CASSQEPEGTGNTIYF
TGCGCCAGCAGCCAAGAGCCAGAGGGGACGGGAAACACCATATATTTT
>-|TRBV28|many|TRBJ2-7
CASSSRLPTGFYEQYF
TGTGCCAGCAGTTCTAGACTGCCGACGGGGTTCTACGAGCAGTACTTC
>TRBD2|TRBV18|many|TRBJ2-2
CASSQGGLAGDDTGELFF
TGTGCCAGCTCCCAGGGTGGACTAGCGGGAGACGACACCGGGGAGCTGTTTTTT
>-|TRBV7-2|many|TRBJ2-1
CASSLIKKYNEQFF
TGTGCCAGCAGCTTGATAAAGAAATACAATGAGCAGTTCTTC
>TRBD2|TRBV7-2|many|TRBJ2-7
CASRPLGTRIYEQYF
TGTGCCAGCAGACCTCTCGGGACTAGGATCTACGAGCAGTACTTC
>TRBD1|TRBV7-8|many|TRBJ1-1
CASSSQGATEAFF
TGTGCCAGCAGCTCTCAGGGGGCCACTGAAGCTTTCTTT
>TRBD1|TRBV29-1|many|TRBJ2-7
CSVLFGQGAYEQYF
TGCAGCGTTCTTTTTGGCCAGGGGGCCTACGAGCAGTACTTC
>-|TRBV4-2|many|TRBJ2-7
CASSQGMDIDYEQYF
TGTGCCAGCAGCCAAGGGATGGACATTGACTACGAGCAGTACTTC
>-|TRBV20-1|many|TRBJ2-1
CSARDIGTVYNEQFF
TGCAGTGCTAGAGATATCGGGACGGTCTACAATGAGCAGTTCTTC
>-|TRBV7-9|many|TRBJ2-1
CASSLDLTNEQFF
TGTGCCAGCAGCCTTGACCTCACTAATGAGCAGTTCTTC
>-|TRBV6-5|many|TRBJ2-1
CASSYSNGPNEQFF
TGTGCCAGCAGTTACTCGAATGGCCCCAATGAGCAGTTCTTC
>TRBD1|TRBV2|many|TRBJ1-5
CASRTTGLGNQPQHF
TGTGCCAGCAGGACGACAGGGTTGGGCAATCAGCCCCAGCATTTT